This passage covers 26 T cell receptor beta chains from one sample sequenced in a study of shared clonotypes between healthy human individuals. The protocol was immunoSEQ multiplex PCR, while the TCRdb copy is restricted to in-frame clones and leaves out a portion. The data contain more than 550,000 clones, around 70% of them singletons. The sequenced sample consisted of memory CD4+ T cells sorted from blood. Subset indicated: CD45RA-negative fraction. The source is a woman in her twenties or thirties in good health.

This chain connects TRBV29-1 to TRBJ2-1; D ambiguous. The CDR3 has 11 residues. The V gene's germline CDR1 is SQVTM and CDR2 ANQGSEA. Trimming stripped 7 bases from V and 3 bases from J, with 7 bases between. CDR3 amino acids: CSADFYNEQFF. In DNA form, the CDR3 reads TGCAGCGCCGATTTCTACAATGAGCAGTTCTTC.

The V and J genes are TRBV18 and TRBJ1-1; D might be TRBD1 (5 bases). Trimming cost V 3 bases and J 1 base, with 12 bases left between them. CDR3 length equals 15 residues. Germline V gene data show CDR1 as KGHSH and CDR2 as LQKENI. CDR3 DNA: TGTGCCAGCTCACCTCCCGCAGGGAGGAACACTGAAGCTTTCTTT. Translation gives CASSPPAGRNTEAFF.

This clone came up once. The V call is TRBV27, the J call TRBJ1-1; D unclear. The CDR3 spans 12 residues. CDR1 MNHEY and CDR2 SMNVEV come from the germline V gene (reference sequence). Trimming took off 4 bases at V and 2 bases at J, with 5 bases between the two ends. The CDR3 loop reads CASSSPNTEAFF. The DNA of the CDR3 is TGTGCCAGCAGTTCCCCCAACACTGAAGCTTTCTTT.

This clone appeared once. This sequence joins TRBV11-2 and TRBJ2-1; D tentatively fits TRBD1 or TRBD2 (5 bases each). Germline-derived CDR1 and CDR2 are SGHAT and FQNNGV. The germline V and J ends were trimmed by 5 bases and 12 bases, with 14 bases remaining between them. This CDR3 has 12 residues. The CDR3 DNA sequence: TGTGCCAGCAGCCTAGGAGTTGGGGGGCAGTTCTTC. Its translation: CASSLGVGGQFF.

The chain is built from TRBV5-6 and TRBJ1-1; D perhaps matches TRBD1 (6 bases). Germline CDR1 reads SGHDT; CDR2 reads YYEEEE. V lost 3 bases and J lost 8, with 11 bases in between. CDR3 length: 12 amino acids. The CDR3 DNA is TGTGCCAGCAGCTACGGGACAAACGAAGCTTTCTTT. Its translation is CASSYGTNEAFF.

The J gene is TRBJ2-3, the V gene TRBV5-1; no clear D. Germline CDR1 is SGHRS and CDR2 is YFSETQ. V lost 2 bases and J 1 base, leaving 11 bases between the germline ends. CDR3 length equals 15 residues. The CDR3 nucleotides are TGCGCCAGCAGCTTCTTGAGACCTGGCACAGATACGCAGTATTTT. Translating it yields CASSFLRPGTDTQYF.

This clone was counted many times. Additional DNA sequences in this sample encode the identical CDR3. The rearrangement links TRBV10-2 to TRBJ2-1; D uncertain. CDR1 and CDR2 from the germline V gene are WSHSY and SAAADI. The ends were cut back, 0 bases at V and 4 bases at J, with 4 bases in the middle. This CDR3 is built from 13 residues. CDR3 in DNA: TGCGCCAGCAGTGAGTCGGGGTACAATGAGCAGTTCTTC. Amino acids: CASSESGYNEQFF.

This CDR3 reads CASSPDRGRRETQYF. The CDR3 bases are TGTGCCAGCAGTCCGGACAGGGGGCGTCGAGAGACCCAGTACTTC. The chain has TRBV2 and TRBJ2-5; TRBD1 matches at 11 bases. The CDR3 contains 15 residues. Germline CDR1 reads SNHLY; CDR2 reads FYNNEI. The trim removed 5 bases at V and 4 bases at J, leaving 6 bases unmatched.

This sequence joins TRBV7-3 and TRBJ2-5; D is uncertain. Germline V lookup: CDR1 SGHTA, CDR2 FQGTGA. Trimming took 1 base from V and 5 from J, leaving 17 bases between them. The length of the CDR3 is 16 residues. The CDR3 here is CASSLNGAPDGETQYF. DNA for the CDR3: TGTGCCAGCAGCTTAAACGGAGCTCCCGATGGGGAGACCCAGTACTTC. Drawing the rest from reference TRBV7-3 and TRBJ2-5, the complete variable domain is GAGVSQTPSNKVTEKGKYVELRCDPISGHTALYWYRQSLGQGPEFLIYFQGTGAADDSGLPNDRFFAVRPEGSVSTLKIQRTERGDSAVYLCASSLNGAPDGETQYFGPGTRLLVL.

This clone was observed a single time. The J gene is TRBJ2-3, the V gene TRBV18; D perhaps matches TRBD2 (5 bases). The CDR3 runs to 14 residues. V was pared by 4 bases and J by 2 bases, with 10 bases between. Germline lookup yields CDR1 KGHSH and CDR2 LQKENI. Written as DNA, the CDR3 is TGTGCCAGCTCACATGACTACACCACAGATACGCAGTATTTT. The encoded protein is CASSHDYTTDTQYF.

The chain recombines TRBV5-8 with TRBJ2-5; D could derive from TRBD1 or TRBD2 (6 bases each). This CDR3 has 15 residues. V was trimmed by 3 bases and J by 4 bases, leaving 16 bases between them. The germline gives CDR1 SGHTS, CDR2 YDEGEE. The CDR3 DNA reads as TGTGCCAGCAGCTGGGGGCAAACTAGCAGAGAGACCCAGTACTTC. Translation: CASSWGQTSRETQYF.

The chain joins TRBV2 to TRBJ2-5; weak D call: TRBD1 (6 bases). The V gene's germline CDR1 is SNHLY and CDR2 FYNNEI. Trimming took 4 bases from V and 1 from J, leaving 19 bases between them. This CDR3 spans 17 amino acids. The CDR3 DNA reads as TGTGCCAGCAGTGGAATGCCGGACAGTACCTTCCAAGAGACCCAGTACTTC. Amino acid sequence: CASSGMPDSTFQETQYF.

J is TRBJ1-5 and V is TRBV10-1; 7 positions match TRBD1. V lost 9 bases, J lost 1 base, and 9 bases stayed unmatched. Germline CDR1 reads WNHNN; CDR2 reads SYGVQD (reference sequence). The CDR3 contains 15 residues. The CDR3, as DNA: TGCGCCAGGGGGCGACAGGGTGAGAGCAATCAGCCCCAGCATTTT. It translates to CARGRQGESNQPQHF.

The genes are TRBV5-1 and TRBJ2-3; possible D gene TRBD2, 5 bases. This CDR3 contains 16 residues. Germline loops: CDR1 SGHRS, CDR2 YFSETQ. Trimming left V 7 bases short and J 4 bases short, with 22 bases between. Here the CDR3 reads CASFGKPSPEADTQYF. CDR3 in DNA: TGCGCCAGCTTCGGGAAACCCTCCCCTGAGGCAGATACGCAGTATTTT. Looking up the rest from reference TRBV5-1 and TRBJ2-3 gives the full variable domain: KAGVTQTPRYLIKTRGQQVTLSCSPISGHRSVSWYQQTPGQGLQFLFEYFSETQRNKGNFPGRFSGRQFSNSRSEMNVSTLELGDSALYLCASFGKPSPEADTQYFGPGTRLTVL.

This chain connects TRBV19 to TRBJ2-3; D gene uncertain. Germline CDR1 is LNHDA and CDR2 is SQIVND (reference sequence). Trimming removed 8 bases from V and 2 bases from J, with 14 bases in between. The CDR3 is 14 amino acids. The CDR3 DNA sequence: TGTGCCAGTTCCCCACCGACCTACACAGATACGCAGTATTTT. Its translation is CASSPPTYTDTQYF.

The rearrangement links TRBV18 to TRBJ2-5; D uncertain. The CDR3 spans 15 residues. The germline gives CDR1 KGHSH, CDR2 LQKENI. V lost 1 base and J 2 bases, leaving 11 bases between the germline ends. In nucleotides, the CDR3 is TGTGCCAGCTCACCACGAGAACGTGGTCAAGAGACCCAGTACTTC. Translation gives CASSPRERGQETQYF.

The chain recombines TRBV28 with TRBJ2-7, with D unresolved. The V gene's germline CDR1 is MDHEN and CDR2 SYDVKM. The CDR3 contains 13 residues. Between the trimmed V and J ends, which lost 3 bases and 1 base, there was a span of 7 bases. CDR3 bases: TGTGCCAGCAGTTTCGCGGCTTCCTACGAGCAGTACTTC. This sequence encodes CASSFAASYEQYF.

The chain is built from TRBV9 and TRBJ1-2, with D possibly being TRBD1 (5 bases). Deletions cut 3 bases from V and 2 bases from J, with 17 bases between. Germline values: CDR1 SGDLS, CDR2 YYNGEE. The CDR3 covers 16 residues. The CDR3 sequence is CASSAFGGTENYGYTF. CDR3 nucleotides: TGTGCCAGCAGCGCCTTTGGAGGGACCGAAAACTATGGCTACACCTTC.

The chain is built from TRBV9 and TRBJ1-3; no reliable D call. The CDR3 spans 15 residues. Deletions cut 0 bases from V and 0 bases from J, with 7 bases between. Looked up from germline, CDR1 is SGDLS and CDR2 is YYNGEE. The DNA of the CDR3 is TGTGCCAGCAGCGTAGATGTCCTCTCTGGAAACACCATATATTTT. This gives the protein CASSVDVLSGNTIYF.

This clone showed up just once. The V and J genes are TRBV28 and TRBJ1-3; D not certain. CDR1 MDHEN and CDR2 SYDVKM come from the germline V gene. The CDR3 is made up of 13 amino acids. V shed 4 bases and J shed 2 bases, with 6 bases lying between them. The CDR3 DNA sequence: TGTGCCAGCAGTTCATCGACTGGAAACACCATATATTTT. The encoded protein is CASSSSTGNTIYF.

The V call is TRBV7-6, the J call TRBJ2-7; D is perhaps TRBD2 (6 bases). The CDR3 loop spans 15 amino acids. Trimming removed 4 bases at V and 3 bases at J, with 16 bases between. Germline V gene sequence: CDR1 SGHVS, CDR2 FNYEAQ. Here the CDR3 reads CASSSSLRRGYEQYF. Here the CDR3 DNA reads TGTGCCAGCAGCTCCTCTCTTCGGCGGGGCTACGAGCAGTACTTC.

The chain uses TRBV11-3 and TRBJ2-5; 8 bases are shared with TRBD2. The trim removed 3 bases at V and 1 base at J, leaving 13 bases unmatched. The germline V gene has CDR1 SGHNT and CDR2 YENEEA. The CDR3 spans 18 residues. The CDR3 here is CASSLKPGLGQGQETQYF. As DNA, the CDR3 is TGTGCCAGCAGCTTGAAACCGGGACTAGGGCAGGGCCAAGAGACCCAGTACTTC.

The table lists this clone with many counts. This chain connects TRBV18 to TRBJ2-2; TRBD2 agrees at 9 bases. The germline CDR1 and CDR2 sequences are KGHSH and LQKENI. Germline trimming cut 3 bases from V and 7 bases from J; bases unmatched to any gene: 12. The CDR3 contains 17 residues. DNA of the CDR3: TGTGCCAGCTCACCGCAGCCGCTAGCGGGAAAAGTCGGGGAGCTGTTTTTT. Amino acid sequence: CASSPQPLAGKVGELFF.

The CDR3 nucleotides read TGTGCCATCAGTGAGTCTAGCGGGTCAGGCTACGAGCAGTACTTC. This encodes CAISESSGSGYEQYF. The gene calls are TRBV10-3 and TRBJ2-7, with TRBD2 matching over 7 bases. Trimming took 0 bases from V and 3 from J; bases not matched to a gene: 5. The germline V gene has CDR1 ENHRY and CDR2 SYGVKD. CDR3 length: 15 residues.

The count of this clone is one. This chain uses TRBV29-1 with TRBJ2-7; TRBD2 aligns across 9 bases. Germline loops: CDR1 SQVTM, CDR2 ANQGSEA. V lost 2 bases to trimming and J lost 6 bases; unmatched junction nucleotides: 11. The length of the CDR3 is 15 residues. CDR3 sequence (DNA): TGCAGCGTTGAATTTCGTCTAGCGGGACGGGGCGAGCAGTACTTC. Residues: CSVEFRLAGRGEQYF.

J is TRBJ1-5 and V is TRBV2; D may be TRBD1 (6 bases). The CDR3 consists of 13 residues. V was trimmed by 6 bases and J by 5 bases, leaving 11 bases between them. The germline V gene encodes CDR1 SNHLY and CDR2 FYNNEI. CDR3 in amino acids: CASRGQSHQPQHF. The CDR3 bases are TGTGCCAGCAGAGGACAGTCTCATCAGCCCCAGCATTTT.